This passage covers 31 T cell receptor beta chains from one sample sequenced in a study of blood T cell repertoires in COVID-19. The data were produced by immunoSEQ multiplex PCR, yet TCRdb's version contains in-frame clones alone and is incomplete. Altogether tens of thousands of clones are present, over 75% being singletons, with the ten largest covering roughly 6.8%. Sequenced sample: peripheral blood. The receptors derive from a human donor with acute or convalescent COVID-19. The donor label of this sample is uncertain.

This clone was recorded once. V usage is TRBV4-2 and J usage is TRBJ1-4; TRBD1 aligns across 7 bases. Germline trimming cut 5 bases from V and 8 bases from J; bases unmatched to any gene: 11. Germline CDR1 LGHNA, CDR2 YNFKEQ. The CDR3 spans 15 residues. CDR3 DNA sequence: TGTGCCAGCAGCATCAAGACAGGGAATGACGAAAAACTGTTTTTT. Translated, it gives CASSIKTGNDEKLFF.

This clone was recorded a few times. As DNA, the CDR3 is TGTGCCAGCAGCTTGGGCCCCAATCAGCCCCAGCATTTT. Amino acid sequence: CASSLGPNQPQHF. This chain links TRBV7-6 with TRBJ1-5; unclear D gene. In germline, CDR1 is SGHVS, CDR2 FNYEAQ. This CDR3 region has 13 residues. V lost 3 bases, J lost 3 bases, and 6 bases lay in between.

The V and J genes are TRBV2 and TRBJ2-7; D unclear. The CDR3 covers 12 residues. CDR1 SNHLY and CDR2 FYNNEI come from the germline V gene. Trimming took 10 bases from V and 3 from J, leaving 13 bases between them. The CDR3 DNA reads TGTGCCACCGGAAACCAGGACTACGAGCAGTACTTC. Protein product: CATGNQDYEQYF.

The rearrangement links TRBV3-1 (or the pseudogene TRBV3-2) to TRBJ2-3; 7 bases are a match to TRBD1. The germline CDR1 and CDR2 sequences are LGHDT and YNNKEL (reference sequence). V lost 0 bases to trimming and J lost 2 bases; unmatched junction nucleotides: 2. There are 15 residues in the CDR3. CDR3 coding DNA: TGTGCCAGCAGCCAAGAAGGGGGCTTCACAGATACGCAGTATTTT. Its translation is CASSQEGGFTDTQYF.

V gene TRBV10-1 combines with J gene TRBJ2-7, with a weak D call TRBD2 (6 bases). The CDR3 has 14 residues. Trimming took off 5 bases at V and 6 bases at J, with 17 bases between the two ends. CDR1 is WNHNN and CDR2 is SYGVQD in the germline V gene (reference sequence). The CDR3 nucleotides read TGCGCCAGCAGTCCTGGGGGGTCTTCTCTCGAGCAGTACTTC. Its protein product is CASSPGGSSLEQYF.

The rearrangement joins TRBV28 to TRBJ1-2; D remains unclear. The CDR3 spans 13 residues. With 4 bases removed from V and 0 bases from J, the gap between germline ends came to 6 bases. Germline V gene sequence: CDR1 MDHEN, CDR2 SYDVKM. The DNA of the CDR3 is TGTGCCAGCAGTTGGGGAGCTAACTATGGCTACACCTTC. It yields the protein CASSWGANYGYTF.

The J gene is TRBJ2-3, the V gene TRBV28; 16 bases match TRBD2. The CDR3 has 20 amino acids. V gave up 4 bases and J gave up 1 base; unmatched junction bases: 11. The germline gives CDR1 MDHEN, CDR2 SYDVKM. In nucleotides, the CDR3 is TGTGCCAGCAGTTCCTATGGGACTAGCGGGGGGGAAGGACGCACAGATACGCAGTATTTT. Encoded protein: CASSSYGTSGGEGRTDTQYF. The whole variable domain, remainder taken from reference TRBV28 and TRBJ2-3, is DVKVTQSSRYLVKRTGEKVFLECVQDMDHENMFWYRQDPGLGLRLIYFSYDVKMKEKGDIPEGYSVSREKKERFSLILESASTNQTSMYLCASSSYGTSGGEGRTDTQYFGPGTRLTVL.

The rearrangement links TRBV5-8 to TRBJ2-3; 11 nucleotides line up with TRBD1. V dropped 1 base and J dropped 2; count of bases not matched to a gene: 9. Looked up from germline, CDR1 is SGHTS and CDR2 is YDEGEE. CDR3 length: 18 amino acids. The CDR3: CASSLIAGTGGDTDTQYF. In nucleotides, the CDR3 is TGTGCCAGCAGCTTGATTGCCGGGACAGGGGGTGACACAGATACGCAGTATTTT.

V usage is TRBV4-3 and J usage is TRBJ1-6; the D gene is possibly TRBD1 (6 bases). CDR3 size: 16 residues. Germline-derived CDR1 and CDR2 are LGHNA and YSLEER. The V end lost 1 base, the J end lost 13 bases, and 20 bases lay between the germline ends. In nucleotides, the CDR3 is TGCGCCAGCAGCCAAGGGGGGCAGTCTACTAGTAATCCCCTCCACTTT. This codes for CASSQGGQSTSNPLHF.

The DNA for the CDR3 is TGTGCCAGCAGCCCAATGTCCGGACAAGCGGGTTCACCCCTCCACTTT. Protein: CASSPMSGQAGSPLHF. The chain uses TRBV11-2 and TRBJ1-6, with D possibly TRBD1 on 5 matching bases. CDR1 is SGHAT and CDR2 is FQNNGV in the germline V gene. The CDR3 is made up of 16 amino acids. Trimming left V 5 bases short and J 9 bases short, with 20 bases between.

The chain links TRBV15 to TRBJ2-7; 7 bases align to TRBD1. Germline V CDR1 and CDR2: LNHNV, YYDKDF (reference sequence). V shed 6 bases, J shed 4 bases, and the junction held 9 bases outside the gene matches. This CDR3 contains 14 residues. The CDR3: CATRLTGSSYEQYF. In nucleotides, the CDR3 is TGTGCCACCAGACTGACAGGGTCGAGTTACGAGCAGTACTTC.

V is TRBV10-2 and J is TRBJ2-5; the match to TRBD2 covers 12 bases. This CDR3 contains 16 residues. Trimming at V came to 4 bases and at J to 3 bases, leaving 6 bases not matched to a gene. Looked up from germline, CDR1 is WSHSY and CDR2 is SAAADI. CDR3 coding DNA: TGCGCCAGCAGTGGCCCGACTAGCGGGGGAAAAGAGACCCAGTACTTC. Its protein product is CASSGPTSGGKETQYF.

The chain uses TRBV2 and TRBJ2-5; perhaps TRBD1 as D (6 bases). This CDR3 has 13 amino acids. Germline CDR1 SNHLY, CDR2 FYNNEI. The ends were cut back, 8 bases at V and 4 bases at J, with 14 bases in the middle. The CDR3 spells CASGQPRRETQYF. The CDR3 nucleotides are TGTGCCAGCGGACAGCCCAGGAGAGAGACCCAGTACTTC.

DNA for the CDR3: TGTGCCAGCAGTTACGCCGGGACAGGGATTTCCTACGAGCAGTACTTC. The encoded protein is CASSYAGTGISYEQYF. This rearrangement joins TRBV6-5 to TRBJ2-7; 9 positions agree with TRBD1. Looked up from germline, CDR1 is MNHEY and CDR2 is SVGAGI. Unmatched junction bases numbered 6, after V lost 2 bases and J lost 1 base. This CDR3 has 16 residues.

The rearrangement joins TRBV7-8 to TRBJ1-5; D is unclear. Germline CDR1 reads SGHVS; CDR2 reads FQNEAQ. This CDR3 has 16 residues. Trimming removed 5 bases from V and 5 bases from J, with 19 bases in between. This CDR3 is CASSQNTYQVDQPQHF. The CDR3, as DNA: TGTGCCAGCAGCCAAAACACCTACCAGGTGGATCAGCCCCAGCATTTT.

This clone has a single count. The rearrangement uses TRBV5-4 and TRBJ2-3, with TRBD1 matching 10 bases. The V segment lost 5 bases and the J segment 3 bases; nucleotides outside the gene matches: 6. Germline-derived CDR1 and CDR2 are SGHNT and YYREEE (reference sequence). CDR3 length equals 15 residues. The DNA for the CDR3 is TGTGCCAGCAGTTCCCGGGACAGGGGAACAGATACGCAGTATTTT. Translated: CASSSRDRGTDTQYF.

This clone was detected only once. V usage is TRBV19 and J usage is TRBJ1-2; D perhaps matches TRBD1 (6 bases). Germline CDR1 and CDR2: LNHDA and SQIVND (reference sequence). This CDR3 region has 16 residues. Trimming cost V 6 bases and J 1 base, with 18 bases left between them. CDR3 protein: CASSPGGARGNYGYTF. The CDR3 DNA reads TGTGCCAGTAGCCCCGGGGGGGCGAGGGGTAACTATGGCTACACCTTC. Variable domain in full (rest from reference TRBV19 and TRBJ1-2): DGGITQSPKYLFRKEGQNVTLSCEQNLNHDAMYWYRQDPGQGLRLIYYSQIVNDFQKGDIAEGYSVSREKKESFPLTVTSAQKNPTAFYLCASSPGGARGNYGYTFGSGTRLTVV.

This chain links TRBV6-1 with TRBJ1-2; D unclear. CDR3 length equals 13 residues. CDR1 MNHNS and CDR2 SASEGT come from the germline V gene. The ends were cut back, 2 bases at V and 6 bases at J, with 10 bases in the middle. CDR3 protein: CASSEWATDGYTF. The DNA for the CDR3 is TGTGCCAGCAGTGAATGGGCAACGGATGGCTACACCTTC.

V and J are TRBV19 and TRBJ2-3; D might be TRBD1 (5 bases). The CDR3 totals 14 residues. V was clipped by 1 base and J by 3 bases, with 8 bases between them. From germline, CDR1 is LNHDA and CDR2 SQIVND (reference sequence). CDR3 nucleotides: TGTGCCAGTAGTATAGCCACAGGAACAGATACGCAGTATTTT. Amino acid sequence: CASSIATGTDTQYF.

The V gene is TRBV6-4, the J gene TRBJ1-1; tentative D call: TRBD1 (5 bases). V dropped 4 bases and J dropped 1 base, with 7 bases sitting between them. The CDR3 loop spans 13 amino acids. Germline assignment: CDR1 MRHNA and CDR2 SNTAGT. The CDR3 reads CASSATENTEAFF. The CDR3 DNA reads TGTGCCAGCAGTGCGACAGAGAACACTGAAGCTTTCTTT.

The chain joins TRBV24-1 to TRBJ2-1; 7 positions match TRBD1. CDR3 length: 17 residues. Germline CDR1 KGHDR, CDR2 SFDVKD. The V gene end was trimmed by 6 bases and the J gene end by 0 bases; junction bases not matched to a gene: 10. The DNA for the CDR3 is TGTGCCACCAGTCGCCGGGACAGTACTAGCTCCTACAATGAGCAGTTCTTC. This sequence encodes CATSRRDSTSSYNEQFF.

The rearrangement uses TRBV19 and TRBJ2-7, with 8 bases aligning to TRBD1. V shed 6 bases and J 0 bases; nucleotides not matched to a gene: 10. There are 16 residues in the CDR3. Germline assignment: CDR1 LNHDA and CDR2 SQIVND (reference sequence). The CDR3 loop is CASSDQGTGASYEQYF. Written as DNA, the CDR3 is TGTGCCAGTAGCGATCAGGGGACAGGAGCCTCCTACGAGCAGTACTTC.

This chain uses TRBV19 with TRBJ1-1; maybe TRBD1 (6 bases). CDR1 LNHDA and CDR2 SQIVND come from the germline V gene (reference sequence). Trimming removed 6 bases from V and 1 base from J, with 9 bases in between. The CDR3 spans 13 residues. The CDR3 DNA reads TGTGCCAGTAGGACAGGCCAGAACACTGAAGCTTTCTTT. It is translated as CASRTGQNTEAFF.

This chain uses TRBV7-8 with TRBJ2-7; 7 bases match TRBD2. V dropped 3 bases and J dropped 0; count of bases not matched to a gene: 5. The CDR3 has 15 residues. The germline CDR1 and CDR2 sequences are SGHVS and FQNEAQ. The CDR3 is CASSFKRDSSYEQYF. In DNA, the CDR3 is TGTGCCAGCAGCTTCAAGCGGGATAGCTCCTACGAGCAGTACTTC.

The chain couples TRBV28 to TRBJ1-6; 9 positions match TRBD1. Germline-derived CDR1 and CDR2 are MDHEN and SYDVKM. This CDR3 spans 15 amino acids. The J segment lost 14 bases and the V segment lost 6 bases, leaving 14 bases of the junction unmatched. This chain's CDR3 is CASSPGQGPGWTLHF. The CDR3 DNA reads TGTGCCAGCAGCCCGGGACAGGGACCGGGTTGGACCCTCCACTTT.

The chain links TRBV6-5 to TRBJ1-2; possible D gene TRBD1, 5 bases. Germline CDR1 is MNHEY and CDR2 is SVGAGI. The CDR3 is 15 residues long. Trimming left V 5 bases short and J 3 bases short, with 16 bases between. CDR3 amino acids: CASSRPQAGDYGYTF. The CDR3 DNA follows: TGTGCCAGCAGTCGCCCCCAGGCGGGGGACTATGGCTACACCTTC.

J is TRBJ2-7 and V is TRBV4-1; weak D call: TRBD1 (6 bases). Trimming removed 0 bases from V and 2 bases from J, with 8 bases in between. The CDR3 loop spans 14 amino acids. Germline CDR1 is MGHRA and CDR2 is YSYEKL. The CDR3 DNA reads TGCGCCAGCAGCCAAGAGGACAGTACCTACGAGCAGTACTTC. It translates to CASSQEDSTYEQYF.

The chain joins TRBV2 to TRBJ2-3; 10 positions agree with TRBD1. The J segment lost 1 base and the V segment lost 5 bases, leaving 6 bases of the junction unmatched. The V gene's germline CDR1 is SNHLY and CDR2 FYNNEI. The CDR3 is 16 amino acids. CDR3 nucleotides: TGTGCCAGCAGTTACACAGGGACAGGGGGCACAGATACGCAGTATTTT. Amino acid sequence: CASSYTGTGGTDTQYF.

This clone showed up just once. CDR3 protein: CASSPGHVVYEQYF. Here the CDR3 DNA reads TGCGCCAGCAGCCCAGGACACGTCGTTTACGAGCAGTACTTC. The V gene is TRBV4-3, the J gene TRBJ2-7; D is possibly TRBD1 (5 bases). This CDR3 is built from 14 residues. V was clipped by 4 bases and J by 4 bases, with 14 bases between them. Germline assignment: CDR1 LGHNA and CDR2 YSLEER.

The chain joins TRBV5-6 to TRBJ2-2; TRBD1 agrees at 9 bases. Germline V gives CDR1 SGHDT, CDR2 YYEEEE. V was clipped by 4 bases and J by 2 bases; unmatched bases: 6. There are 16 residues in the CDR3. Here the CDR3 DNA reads TGTGCCAGCAGCCTAAACAGGGGGCAAAACACCGGGGAGCTGTTTTTT. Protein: CASSLNRGQNTGELFF.

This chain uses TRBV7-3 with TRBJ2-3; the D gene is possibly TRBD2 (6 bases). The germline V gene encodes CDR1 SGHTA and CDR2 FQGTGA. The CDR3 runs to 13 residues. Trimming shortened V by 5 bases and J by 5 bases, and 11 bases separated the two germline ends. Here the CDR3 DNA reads TGTGCCAGCAGCCCCTTCGGGGGAGATACGCAGTATTTT. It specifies CASSPFGGDTQYF.